This T cell receptor (beta chain) was recovered during a study of blood T cell repertoires in COVID-19. Measured with immunoSEQ multiplex PCR; TCRdb has only the in-frame clones, and not every one. The sample has over 150,000 clones; 70% to 90% are singletons. The junction had 7 bases not matched to a gene; V was cut back by 4 bases and J by 10 bases. This CDR3 region has 13 residues. The germline V gene encodes CDR1 KGHSH and CDR2 LQKENI. This TCR derives from a man aged 45-65 years with COVID-19, enrolled during active disease. This sequence joins TRBV18 and TRBJ1-5, with 7 bases fitting TRBD1. The source material was peripheral blood. For the CDR3, the DNA is TGTGCCAGCTCACTCGAGGGGGCGGGCCCCCAGCATTTT. It specifies CASSLEGAGPQHF. The whole variable domain, filled in from reference TRBV18 and TRBJ1-5, reads NAGVMQNPRHLVRRRGQEARLRCSPMKGHSHVYWYRQLPEEGLKFMVYLQKENIIDESGMPKERFSAEFPKEGPSILRIQQVVRGDSAAYFCASSLEGAGPQHFGDGTRLSIL.